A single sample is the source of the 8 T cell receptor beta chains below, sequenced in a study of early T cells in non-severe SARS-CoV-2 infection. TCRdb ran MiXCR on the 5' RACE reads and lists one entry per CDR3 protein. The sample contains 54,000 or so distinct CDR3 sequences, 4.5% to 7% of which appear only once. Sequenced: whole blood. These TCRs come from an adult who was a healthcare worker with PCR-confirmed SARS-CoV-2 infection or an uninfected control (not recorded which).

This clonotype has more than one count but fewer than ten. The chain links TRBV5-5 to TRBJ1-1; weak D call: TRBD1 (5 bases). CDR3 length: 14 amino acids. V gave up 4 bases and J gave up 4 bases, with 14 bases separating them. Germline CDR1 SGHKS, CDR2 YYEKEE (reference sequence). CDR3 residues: CASSRPVGGTEAFF. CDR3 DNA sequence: TGTGCCAGCAGCCGCCCCGTGGGGGGCACTGAAGCTTTCTTT. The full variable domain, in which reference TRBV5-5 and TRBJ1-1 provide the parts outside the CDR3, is DAGVTQSPTHLIKTRGQQVTLRCSPISGHKSVSWYQQVLGQGPQFIFQYYEKEERGRGNFPDRFSARQFPNYSSELNVNALLLGDSALYLCASSRPVGGTEAFFGQGTRLTVV.

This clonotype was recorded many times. CDR3 bases: TGCGCCAGCGGAGACAGCCGATCAACTGAAGCTTTCTTT. Its protein is CASGDSRSTEAFF. The chain employs TRBV5-1 and TRBJ1-1; D is perhaps TRBD1 (5 bases). Trimming left V 7 bases short and J 5 bases short, with 15 bases between. Per germline, CDR1 SGHRS and CDR2 YFSETQ. The CDR3 extends over 13 amino acids.

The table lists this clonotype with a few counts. The CDR3 here is CASSQDWGGVSSYNSPLHF. The CDR3 nucleotides read TGCGCCAGCAGCCAAGACTGGGGGGGGGTCAGCTCCTATAATTCACCCCTCCACTTT. V usage is TRBV4-1 and J usage is TRBJ1-6; the D gene is possibly TRBD1 (5 bases). The CDR3 totals 19 residues. The germline V and J ends were trimmed by 0 bases and 0 bases, with 15 bases remaining between them. Germline V gene sequence: CDR1 MGHRA, CDR2 YSYEKL.

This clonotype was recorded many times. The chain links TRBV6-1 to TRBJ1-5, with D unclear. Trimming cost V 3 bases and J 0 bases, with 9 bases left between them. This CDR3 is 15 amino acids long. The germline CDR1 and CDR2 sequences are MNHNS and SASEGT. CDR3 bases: TGTGCCAGCAGTGACGTAGCTTTTAGCAATCAGCCCCAGCATTTT. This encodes CASSDVAFSNQPQHF.

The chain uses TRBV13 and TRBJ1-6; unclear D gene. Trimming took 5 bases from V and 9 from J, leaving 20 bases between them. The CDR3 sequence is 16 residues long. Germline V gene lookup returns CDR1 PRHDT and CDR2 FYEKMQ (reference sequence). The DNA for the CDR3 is TGTGCCAGCAGCGTCTCCGGCGGGCAGCCCAGTTCACCCCTCCACTTT. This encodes CASSVSGGQPSSPLHF.

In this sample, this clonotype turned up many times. In nucleotides, the CDR3 is TGCAGTGCCCGGGCTCGCGGGGGCACAGATACGCAGTATTTT. Translating it yields CSARARGGTDTQYF. The gene calls are TRBV20-1 and TRBJ2-3, with D maybe TRBD2 (6 bases). V was pared by 6 bases and J by 1 base, with 14 bases between. Looked up from germline, CDR1 is DFQATT and CDR2 is SNEGSKA (reference sequence). The CDR3 is 14 residues long.

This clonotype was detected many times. The CDR3 sequence: CASSEARKPSETQYF. In DNA form, the CDR3 reads TGTGCCAGCAGTGAAGCGCGGAAGCCATCCGAGACCCAGTACTTC. The rearrangement links TRBV6-1 to TRBJ2-5, with D unresolved. V was clipped by 0 bases and J by 5 bases, with 13 bases between them. This CDR3 comprises 15 residues. Germline values: CDR1 MNHNS, CDR2 SASEGT.

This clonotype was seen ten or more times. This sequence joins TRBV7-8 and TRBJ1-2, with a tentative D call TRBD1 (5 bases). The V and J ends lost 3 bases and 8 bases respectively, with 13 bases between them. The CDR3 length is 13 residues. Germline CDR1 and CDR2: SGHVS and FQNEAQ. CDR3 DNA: TGTGCCAGCAGCTTGGCAGGGTTTGGAGGCTACACCTTC. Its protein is CASSLAGFGGYTF.